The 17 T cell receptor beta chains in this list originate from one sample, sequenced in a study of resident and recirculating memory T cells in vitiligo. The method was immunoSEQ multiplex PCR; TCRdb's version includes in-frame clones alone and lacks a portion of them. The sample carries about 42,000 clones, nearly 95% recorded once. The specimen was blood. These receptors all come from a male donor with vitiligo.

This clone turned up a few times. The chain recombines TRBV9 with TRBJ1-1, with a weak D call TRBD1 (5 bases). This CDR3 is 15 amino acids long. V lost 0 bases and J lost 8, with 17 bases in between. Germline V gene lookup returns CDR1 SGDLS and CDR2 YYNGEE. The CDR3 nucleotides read TGTGCCAGCAGCGTAGGACCTATTACAGGAATCGAAGCTTTCTTT. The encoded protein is CASSVGPITGIEAFF.

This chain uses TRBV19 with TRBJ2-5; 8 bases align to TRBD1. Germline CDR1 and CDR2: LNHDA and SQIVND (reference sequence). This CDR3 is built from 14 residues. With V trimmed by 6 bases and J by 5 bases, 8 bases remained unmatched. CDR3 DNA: TGTGCCAGTAGCCTGACAGGGGCCGGGGAGACCCAGTACTTC. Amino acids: CASSLTGAGETQYF.

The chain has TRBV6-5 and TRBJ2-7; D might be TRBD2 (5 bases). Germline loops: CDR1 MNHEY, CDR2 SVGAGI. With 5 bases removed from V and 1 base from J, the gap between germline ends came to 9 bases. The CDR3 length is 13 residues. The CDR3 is CASSRGLSYEQYF. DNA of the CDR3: TGTGCCAGCAGTCGTGGACTTTCCTACGAGCAGTACTTC.

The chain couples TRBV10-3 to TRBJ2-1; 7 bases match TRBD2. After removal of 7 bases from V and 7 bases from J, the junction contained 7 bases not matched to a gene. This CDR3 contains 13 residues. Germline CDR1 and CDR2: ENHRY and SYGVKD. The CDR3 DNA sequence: TGTGCCATCACCCGGACTAGTGGGAATGAGCAGTTCTTC. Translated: CAITRTSGNEQFF.

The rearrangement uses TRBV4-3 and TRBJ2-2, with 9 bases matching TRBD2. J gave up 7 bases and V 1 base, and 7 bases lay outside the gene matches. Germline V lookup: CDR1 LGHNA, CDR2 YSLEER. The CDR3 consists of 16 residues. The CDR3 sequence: CASSQGSAGGVGELFF. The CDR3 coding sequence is TGCGCCAGCAGCCAAGGTTCAGCGGGGGGAGTCGGGGAGCTGTTTTTT.

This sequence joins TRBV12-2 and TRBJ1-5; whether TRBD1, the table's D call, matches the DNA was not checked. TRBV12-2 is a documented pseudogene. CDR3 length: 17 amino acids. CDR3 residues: CASRSGGGQNSYQPQHF. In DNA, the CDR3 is TGTGCAAGTCGCTCCGGTGGGGGACAGAATTCTTATCAGCCCCAGCATTTT.

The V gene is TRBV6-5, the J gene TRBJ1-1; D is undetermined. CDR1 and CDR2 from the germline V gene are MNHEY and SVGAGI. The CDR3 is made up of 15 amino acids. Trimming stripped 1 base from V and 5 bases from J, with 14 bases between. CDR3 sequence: CASSYFQFGGTEAFF. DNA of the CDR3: TGTGCCAGCAGTTACTTCCAGTTCGGAGGAACTGAAGCTTTCTTT.

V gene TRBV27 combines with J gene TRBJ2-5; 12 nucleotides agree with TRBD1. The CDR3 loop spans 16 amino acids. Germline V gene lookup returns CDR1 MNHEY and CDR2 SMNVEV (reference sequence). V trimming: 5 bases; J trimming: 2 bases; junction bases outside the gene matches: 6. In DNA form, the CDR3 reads TGTGCCAGCAGTATCCGGGACAGGGGGCGTCAAGAGACCCAGTACTTC. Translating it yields CASSIRDRGRQETQYF.

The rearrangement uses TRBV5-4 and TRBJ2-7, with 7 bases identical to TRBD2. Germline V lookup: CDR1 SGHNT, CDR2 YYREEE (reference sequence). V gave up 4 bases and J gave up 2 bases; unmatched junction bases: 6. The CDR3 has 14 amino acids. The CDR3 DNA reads TGTGCCAGCAGCGGGGGGGGGACGGCCTACGAGCAGTACTTC. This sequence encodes CASSGGGTAYEQYF.

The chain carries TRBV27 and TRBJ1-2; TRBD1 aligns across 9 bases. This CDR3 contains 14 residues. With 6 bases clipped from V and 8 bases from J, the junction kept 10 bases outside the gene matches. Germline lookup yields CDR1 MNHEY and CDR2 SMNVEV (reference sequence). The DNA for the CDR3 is TGTGCCAGCAGGTCCTGGGACAGGGTGGTCGGCTACACCTTC. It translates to CASRSWDRVVGYTF.

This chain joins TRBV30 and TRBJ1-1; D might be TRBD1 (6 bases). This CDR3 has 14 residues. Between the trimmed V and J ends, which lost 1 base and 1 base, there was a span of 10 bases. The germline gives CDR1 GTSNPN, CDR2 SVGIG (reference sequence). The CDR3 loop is CAWSAQGSNTEAFF. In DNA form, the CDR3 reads TGTGCCTGGAGTGCACAGGGCTCGAACACTGAAGCTTTCTTT.

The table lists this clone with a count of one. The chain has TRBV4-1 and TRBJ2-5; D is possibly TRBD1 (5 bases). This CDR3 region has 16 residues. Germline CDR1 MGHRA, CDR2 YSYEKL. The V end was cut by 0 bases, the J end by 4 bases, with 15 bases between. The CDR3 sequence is CASSQDQTRTGETQYF. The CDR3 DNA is TGCGCCAGCAGCCAAGATCAAACCCGAACAGGAGAGACCCAGTACTTC.

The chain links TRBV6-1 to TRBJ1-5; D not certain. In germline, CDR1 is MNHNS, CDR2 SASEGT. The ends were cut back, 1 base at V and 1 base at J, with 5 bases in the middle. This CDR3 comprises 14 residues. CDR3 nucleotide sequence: TGTGCCAGCAGTGAAGGAGGAAGCAATCAGCCCCAGCATTTT. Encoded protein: CASSEGGSNQPQHF.

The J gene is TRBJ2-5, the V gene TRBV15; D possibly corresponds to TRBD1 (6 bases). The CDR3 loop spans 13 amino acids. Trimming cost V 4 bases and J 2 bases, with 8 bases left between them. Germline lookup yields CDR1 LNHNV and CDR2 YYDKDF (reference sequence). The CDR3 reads CATSTGDQETQYF. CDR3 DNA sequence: TGTGCCACCAGCACAGGGGATCAAGAGACCCAGTACTTC.

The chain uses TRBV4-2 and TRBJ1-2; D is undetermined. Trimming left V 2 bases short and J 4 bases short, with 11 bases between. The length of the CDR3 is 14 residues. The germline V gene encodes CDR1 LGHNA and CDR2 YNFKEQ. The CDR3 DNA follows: TGTGCCAGCAGCCAAAACACCGCTCCCTATGGCTACACCTTC. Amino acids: CASSQNTAPYGYTF.

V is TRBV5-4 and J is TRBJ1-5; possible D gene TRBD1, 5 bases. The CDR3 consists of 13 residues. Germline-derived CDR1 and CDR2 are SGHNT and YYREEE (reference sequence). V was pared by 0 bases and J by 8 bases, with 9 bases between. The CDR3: CASSLDAGKPQHF. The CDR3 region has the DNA TGTGCCAGCAGCTTGGACGCAGGGAAGCCCCAGCATTTT.

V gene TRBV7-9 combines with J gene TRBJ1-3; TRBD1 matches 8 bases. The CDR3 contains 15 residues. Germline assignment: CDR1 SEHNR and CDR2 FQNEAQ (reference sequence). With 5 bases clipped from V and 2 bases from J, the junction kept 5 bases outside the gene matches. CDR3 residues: CASSQTGGAGNTIYF. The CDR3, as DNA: TGTGCCAGCAGCCAAACAGGGGGAGCTGGAAACACCATATATTTT.